The source of this T cell receptor beta chain is a study of blood T cell repertoires in COVID-19 (dated by TCRdb to about 2020). About the full investigation: The collaborator samples originated in the United States, Italy and Spain and spanned the acute and convalescent phases of COVID-19. The material from the prospective study consisted of cDNA or gDNA derived from T cells, B-cell-depleted T cells, or PBMCs. Deeply sampled blood TCRbeta repertoires from subjects exposed to, actively infected with, or recovered from COVID-19 were included in the dataset. The repertoires were made available in a free public database intended to serve as a resource for research on the immune response to SARS-CoV-2. Samples were obtained from the ongoing ImmuneRACE study (first 160 participants) and from over a thousand subjects provided by 6 global collaborators. Sample metadata almost always included a de-identified subject ID, COVID-19 status, age in years and sex. HLA class I and class II types, where available, came from metadata supplied by the sample provider rather than from assay-based typing.

TCRbeta CDR3 regions were amplified from genomic DNA by means of the immunoSEQ Assay, a bias-controlled multiplex PCR. The authors' pipeline ran thus. Within the assay, amplification of reference gene primers was used to estimate how many nucleated cells each sample contained. To quantify the absolute abundance of each unique TCRbeta CDR3 rearrangement, sequence reads were collapsed and filtered. For each sample, productive Simpson clonality was calculated as the square root of Simpson's diversity index across productive rearrangements. Here the immuneACCESS table is served through TCRdb, limited to in-frame sequences with V and J called. Missing clones are a known gap in these copies; in checked studies unresolved V genes cover under half, and the rest lacks a known reason. From that table come the V and J calls and clone size; the DNA was used to work out D and trimming. The sample includes roughly 190,000 clones, with roughly 91% observed a single time. Jointly, the top ten make up less than 5.5% of the sample.

Summary of the overall study and its limitations: Clinical and demographic metadata were provided uncurated, with the amount varying by source and participant.

The collaborating institutions used their own protocols to collect whole blood in K2EDTA tubes. For TCRbeta analysis, collaborators shipped samples in one of three forms: frozen whole blood, isolated PBMCs, or DNA extracted from either of those sample types. This clone was seen just once. Its cognate antigen has yet to be identified. No base quality information exists; no much larger clone differs at one position. The sample was peripheral blood. The source of this sequence is a human donor in a cohort sampled during active COVID-19.

The base sequence is TGCGCCAGCAGCTTGGGAGCTAGCGGGAGCACAGATACGCAGTATTTT. This sequence encodes CASSLGASGSTDTQYF. The rearrangement joined TRBV5-1 to TRBJ2-3, with 8 junctional bases fitting TRBD2. Its CDR3 holds 16 amino acids, cysteine through phenylalanine. Of all the DNA, just the CDR3 is kept, 48 bases in frame from base 1. According to the germline V gene, CDR1 reads SGHRS and CDR2 reads YFSETQ. The germline V and J ends show losses of 0 bases and 0 bases respectively, and no gene match explains 3 bases of the junction.